This TCR beta chain is drawn from a study of blood T cell repertoires in COVID-19. Study as a whole: COVID-19 samples, acute and convalescent, were from the United States, Italy and Spain. PBMCs, B-cell-depleted T cells, or T cells were the source of the cDNA or gDNA that made up the material.

As handled by the study authors: Amplification of reference gene primers was used by the study to estimate nucleated cell counts. Sequencing used immunoSEQ multiplex PCR; TCRdb keeps in-frame clones, though not all of them. V and J calls and clone size are those listed in that table; D and trimming were worked out from the DNA. This table holds around 120,000 clones, 65% to 80% found once. The V gene's germline CDR1 is GTSNPN and CDR2 SVGIG (reference sequence). The CDR3 extends over 13 amino acids. With 1 base removed from V and 8 bases from J, the gap between germline ends came to 11 bases. The sequenced sample was peripheral blood. This chain joins TRBV30 and TRBJ1-4; tentatively, D is TRBD1 (5 bases). The receptor's source is a man aged 65 to 79 with acute or convalescent COVID-19. The chain's CDR3 is CAWSGAKGEKLFF. Written as DNA, the CDR3 is TGTGCCTGGAGTGGGGCCAAGGGGGAAAAACTGTTTTTT.